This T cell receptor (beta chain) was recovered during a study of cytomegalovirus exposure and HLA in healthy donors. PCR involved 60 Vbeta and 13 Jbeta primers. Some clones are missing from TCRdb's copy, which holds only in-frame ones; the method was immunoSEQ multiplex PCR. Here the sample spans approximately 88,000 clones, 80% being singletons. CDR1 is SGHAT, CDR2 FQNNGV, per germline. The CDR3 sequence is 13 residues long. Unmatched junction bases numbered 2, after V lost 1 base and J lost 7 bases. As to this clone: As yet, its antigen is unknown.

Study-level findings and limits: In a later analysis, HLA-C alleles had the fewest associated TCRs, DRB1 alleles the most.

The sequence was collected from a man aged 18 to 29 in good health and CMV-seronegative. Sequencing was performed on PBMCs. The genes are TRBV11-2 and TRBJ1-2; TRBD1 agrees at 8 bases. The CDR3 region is CASSLGGTGGYTF. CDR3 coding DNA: TGTGCCAGCAGCTTAGGCGGGACAGGTGGCTACACCTTC.